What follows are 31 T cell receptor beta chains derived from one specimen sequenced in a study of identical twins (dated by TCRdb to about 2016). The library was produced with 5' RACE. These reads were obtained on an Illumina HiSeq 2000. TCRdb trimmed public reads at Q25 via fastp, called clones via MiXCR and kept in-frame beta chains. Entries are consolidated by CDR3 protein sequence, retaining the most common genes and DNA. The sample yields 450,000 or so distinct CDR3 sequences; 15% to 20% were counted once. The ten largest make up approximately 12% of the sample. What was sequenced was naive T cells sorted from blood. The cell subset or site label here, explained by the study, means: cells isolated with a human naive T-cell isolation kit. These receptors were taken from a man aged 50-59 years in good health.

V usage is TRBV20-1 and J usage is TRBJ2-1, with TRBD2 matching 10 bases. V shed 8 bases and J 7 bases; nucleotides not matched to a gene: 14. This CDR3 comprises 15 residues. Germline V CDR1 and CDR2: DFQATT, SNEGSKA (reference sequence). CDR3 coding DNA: TGCAGTACACCGGGTCTAGCGGGAGTTGGTAATGAGCAGTTCTTC. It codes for CSTPGLAGVGNEQFF.

CDR3 DNA: TGTGCCAGCAGCCCTAGCCCTACACCCCCTTACAATGAGCAGTTCTTC. Protein: CASSPSPTPPYNEQFF. The rearrangement uses TRBV9 and TRBJ2-1; TRBD2 might be the D (5 bases). The CDR3 is made up of 16 amino acids. Germline-derived CDR1 and CDR2 are SGDLS and YYNGEE. Trimming removed 4 bases from V and 4 bases from J, with 18 bases in between.

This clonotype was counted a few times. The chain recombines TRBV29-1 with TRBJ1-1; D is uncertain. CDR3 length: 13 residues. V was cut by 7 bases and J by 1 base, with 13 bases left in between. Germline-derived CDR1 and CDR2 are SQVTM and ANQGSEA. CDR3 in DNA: TGCAGCGGGGAACCAGTTGGGAACACTGAAGCTTTCTTT. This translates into CSGEPVGNTEAFF.

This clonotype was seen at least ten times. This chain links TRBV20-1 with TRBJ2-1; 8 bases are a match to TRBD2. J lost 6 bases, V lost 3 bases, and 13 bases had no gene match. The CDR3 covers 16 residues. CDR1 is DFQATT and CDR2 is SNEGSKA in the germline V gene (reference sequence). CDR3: CSARTGTRASRNEQFF. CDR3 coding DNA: TGCAGTGCTAGGACCGGGACTAGGGCTTCACGCAATGAGCAGTTCTTC.

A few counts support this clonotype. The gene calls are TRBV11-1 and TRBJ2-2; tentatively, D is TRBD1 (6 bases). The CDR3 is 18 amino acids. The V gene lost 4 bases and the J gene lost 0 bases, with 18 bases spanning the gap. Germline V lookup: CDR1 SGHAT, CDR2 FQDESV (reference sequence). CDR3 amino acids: CASSSSPLGQPNTGELFF. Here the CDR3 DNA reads TGTGCCAGCAGCTCGTCCCCGCTGGGACAACCGAACACCGGGGAGCTGTTTTTT.

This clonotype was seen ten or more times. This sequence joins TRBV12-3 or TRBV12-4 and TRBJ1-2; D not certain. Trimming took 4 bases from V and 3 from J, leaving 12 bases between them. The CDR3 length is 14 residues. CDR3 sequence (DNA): TGTGCCAGCAGTTCCCGGCCGAGGGACTATGGCTACACCTTC. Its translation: CASSSRPRDYGYTF.

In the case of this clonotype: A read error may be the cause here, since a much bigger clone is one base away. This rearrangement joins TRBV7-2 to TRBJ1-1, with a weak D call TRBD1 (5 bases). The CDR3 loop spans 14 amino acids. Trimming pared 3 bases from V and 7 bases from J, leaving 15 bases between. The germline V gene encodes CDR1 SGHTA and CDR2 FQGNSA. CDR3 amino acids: CASSLRQRVNEAFF. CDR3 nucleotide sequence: TGTGCCAGCAGCTTGCGACAGAGGGTGAATGAAGCTTTCTTT. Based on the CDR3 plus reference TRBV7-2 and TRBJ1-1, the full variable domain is GAGVSQSPSNKVTEKGKDVELRCDPISGHTALYWYRQSLGQGLEFLIYFQGNSAPDKSGLPSDRFSAERTGGSVSTLTIQRTQQEDSAVYLCASSLRQRVNEAFFGQGTRLTVV.

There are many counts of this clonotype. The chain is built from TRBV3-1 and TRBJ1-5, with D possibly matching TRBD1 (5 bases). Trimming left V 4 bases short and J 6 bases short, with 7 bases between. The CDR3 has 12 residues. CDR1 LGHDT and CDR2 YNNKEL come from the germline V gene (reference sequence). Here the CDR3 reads CASSRGAQPQHF. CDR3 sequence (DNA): TGTGCCAGCAGCCGCGGGGCTCAGCCCCAGCATTTT.

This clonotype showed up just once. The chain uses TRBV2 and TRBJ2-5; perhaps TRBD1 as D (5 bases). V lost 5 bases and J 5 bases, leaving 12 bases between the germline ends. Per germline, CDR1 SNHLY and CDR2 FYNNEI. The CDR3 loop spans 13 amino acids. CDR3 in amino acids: CASSPTVPETQYF. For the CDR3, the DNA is TGTGCCAGCAGTCCGACAGTACCGGAGACCCAGTACTTC.

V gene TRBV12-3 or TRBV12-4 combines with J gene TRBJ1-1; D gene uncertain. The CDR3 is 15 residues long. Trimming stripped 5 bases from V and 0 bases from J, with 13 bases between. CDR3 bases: TGTGCCAGCAGTGGCCGACGGTTCATGAACACTGAAGCTTTCTTT. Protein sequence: CASSGRRFMNTEAFF.

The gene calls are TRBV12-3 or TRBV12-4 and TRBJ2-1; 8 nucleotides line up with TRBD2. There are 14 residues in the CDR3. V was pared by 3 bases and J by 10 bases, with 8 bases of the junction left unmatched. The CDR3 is CASSLISGGHEQFF. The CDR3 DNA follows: TGTGCCAGCAGTTTGATAAGCGGGGGCCACGAGCAGTTCTTC.

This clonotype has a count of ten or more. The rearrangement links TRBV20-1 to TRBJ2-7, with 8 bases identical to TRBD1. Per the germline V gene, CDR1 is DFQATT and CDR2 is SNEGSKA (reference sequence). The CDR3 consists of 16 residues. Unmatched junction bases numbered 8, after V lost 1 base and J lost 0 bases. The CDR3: CSARALGQGSSYEQYF. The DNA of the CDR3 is TGCAGTGCTAGAGCACTAGGACAGGGATCCTCCTACGAGCAGTACTTC.

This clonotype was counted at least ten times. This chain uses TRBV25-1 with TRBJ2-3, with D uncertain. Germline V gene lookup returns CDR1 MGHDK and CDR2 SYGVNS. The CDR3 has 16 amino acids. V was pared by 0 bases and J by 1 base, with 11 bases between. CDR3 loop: CASSEYETDGTDTQYF. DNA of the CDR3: TGTGCCAGCAGTGAATATGAGACTGACGGCACAGATACGCAGTATTTT.

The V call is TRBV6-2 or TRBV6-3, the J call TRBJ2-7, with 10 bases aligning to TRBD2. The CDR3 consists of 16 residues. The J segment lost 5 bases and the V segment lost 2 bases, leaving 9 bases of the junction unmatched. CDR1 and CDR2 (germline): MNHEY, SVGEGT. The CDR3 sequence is CASSYPSGSLNNEQYF. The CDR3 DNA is TGTGCCAGCAGTTACCCTAGCGGGAGCCTTAACAACGAGCAGTACTTC.

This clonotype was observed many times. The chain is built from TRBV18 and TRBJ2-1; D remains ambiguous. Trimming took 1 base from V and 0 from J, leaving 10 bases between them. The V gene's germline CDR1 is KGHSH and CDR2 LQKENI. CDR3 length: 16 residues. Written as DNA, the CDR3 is TGTGCCAGCTCACCACAGGGTTCGAACTCCTACAATGAGCAGTTCTTC. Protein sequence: CASSPQGSNSYNEQFF. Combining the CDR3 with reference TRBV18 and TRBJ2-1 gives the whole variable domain NAGVMQNPRHLVRRRGQEARLRCSPMKGHSHVYWYRQLPEEGLKFMVYLQKENIIDESGMPKERFSAEFPKEGPSILRIQQVVRGDSAAYFCASSPQGSNSYNEQFFGPGTRLTVL.

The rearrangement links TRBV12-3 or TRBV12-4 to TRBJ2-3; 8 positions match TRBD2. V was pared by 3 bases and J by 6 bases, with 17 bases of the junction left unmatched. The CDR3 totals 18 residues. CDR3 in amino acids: CASSFSPPRGASDDTQYF. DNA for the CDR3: TGTGCCAGCAGTTTTTCCCCACCGCGGGGGGCGTCCGACGATACGCAGTATTTT.

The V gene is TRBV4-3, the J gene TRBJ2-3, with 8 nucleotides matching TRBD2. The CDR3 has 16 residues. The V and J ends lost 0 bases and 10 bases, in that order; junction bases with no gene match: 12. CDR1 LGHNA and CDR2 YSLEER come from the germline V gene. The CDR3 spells CASSQDRPGGPSSQYF. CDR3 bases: TGCGCCAGCAGCCAAGACCGTCCGGGGGGGCCTTCGTCGCAGTATTTT.

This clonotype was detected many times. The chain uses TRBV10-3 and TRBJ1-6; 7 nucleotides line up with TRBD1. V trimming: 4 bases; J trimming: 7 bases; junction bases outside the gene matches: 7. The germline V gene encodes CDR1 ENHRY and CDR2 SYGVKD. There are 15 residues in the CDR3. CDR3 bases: TGTGCCATCAGTGTGAGGGGGCCAAACAATTCACCCCTCCACTTT. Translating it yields CAISVRGPNNSPLHF.

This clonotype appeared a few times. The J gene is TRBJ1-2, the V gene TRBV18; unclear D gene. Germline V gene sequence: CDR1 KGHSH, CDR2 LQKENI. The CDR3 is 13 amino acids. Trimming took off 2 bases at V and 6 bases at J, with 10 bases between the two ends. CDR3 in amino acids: CASSPIREHGYTF. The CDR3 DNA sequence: TGTGCCAGCTCACCAATAAGGGAGCATGGCTACACCTTC.

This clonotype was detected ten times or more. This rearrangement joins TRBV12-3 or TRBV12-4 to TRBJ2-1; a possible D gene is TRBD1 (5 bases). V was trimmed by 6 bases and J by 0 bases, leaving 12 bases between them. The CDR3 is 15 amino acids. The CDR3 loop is CASSSDSSSYNEQFF. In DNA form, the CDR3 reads TGTGCCAGCAGCTCAGACAGTAGCTCCTACAATGAGCAGTTCTTC.

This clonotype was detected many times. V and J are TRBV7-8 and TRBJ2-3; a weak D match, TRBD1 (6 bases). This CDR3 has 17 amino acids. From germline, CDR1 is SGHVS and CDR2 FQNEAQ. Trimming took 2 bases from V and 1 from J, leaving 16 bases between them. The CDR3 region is CASSLPADRRRTDTQYF. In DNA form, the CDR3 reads TGTGCCAGCAGCTTACCGGCTGACAGGCGACGCACAGATACGCAGTATTTT.

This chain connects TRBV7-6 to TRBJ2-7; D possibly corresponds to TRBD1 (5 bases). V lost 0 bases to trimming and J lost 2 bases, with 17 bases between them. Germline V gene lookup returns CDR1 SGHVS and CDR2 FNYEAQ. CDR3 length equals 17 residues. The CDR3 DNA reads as TGTGCCAGCAGCTTAGCGCTGGGGCCCCAGAGTCCCTACGAGCAGTACTTC. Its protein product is CASSLALGPQSPYEQYF.

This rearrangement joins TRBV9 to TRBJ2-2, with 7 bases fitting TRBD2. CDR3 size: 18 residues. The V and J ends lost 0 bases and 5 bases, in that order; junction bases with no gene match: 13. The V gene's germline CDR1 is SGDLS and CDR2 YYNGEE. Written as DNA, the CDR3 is TGTGCCAGCAGCGTAGAGGCTAGCGGAAGAGAAGGAACCGGGGAGCTGTTTTTT. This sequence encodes CASSVEASGREGTGELFF.

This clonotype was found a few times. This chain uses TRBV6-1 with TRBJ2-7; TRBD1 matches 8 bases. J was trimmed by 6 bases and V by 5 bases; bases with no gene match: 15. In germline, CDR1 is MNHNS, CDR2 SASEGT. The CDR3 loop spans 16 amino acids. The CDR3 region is CASSRTGSYQESEQYF. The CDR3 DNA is TGTGCCAGCAGTAGGACAGGGTCTTATCAAGAGAGCGAGCAGTACTTC.

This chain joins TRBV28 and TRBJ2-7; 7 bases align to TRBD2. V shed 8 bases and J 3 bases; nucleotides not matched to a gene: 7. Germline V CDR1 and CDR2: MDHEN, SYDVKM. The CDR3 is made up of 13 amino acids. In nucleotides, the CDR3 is TGTGCCAGCGGTCGGGCTAGCGGCTACGAGCAGTACTTC. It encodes CASGRASGYEQYF.

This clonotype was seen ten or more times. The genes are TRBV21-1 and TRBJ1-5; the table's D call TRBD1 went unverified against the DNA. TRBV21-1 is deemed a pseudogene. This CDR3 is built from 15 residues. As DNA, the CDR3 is TGTGCCAGCAGCAATGAGGACAGACCTAATCAGCCCCAGCATTTT. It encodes CASSNEDRPNQPQHF.

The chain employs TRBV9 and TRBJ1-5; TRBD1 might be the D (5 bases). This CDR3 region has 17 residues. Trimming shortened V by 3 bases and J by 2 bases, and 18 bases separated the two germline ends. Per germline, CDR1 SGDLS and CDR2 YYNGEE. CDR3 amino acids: CASSAGTSPEGNQPQHF. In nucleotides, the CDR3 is TGTGCCAGCAGCGCCGGGACCTCCCCAGAGGGCAATCAGCCCCAGCATTTT.

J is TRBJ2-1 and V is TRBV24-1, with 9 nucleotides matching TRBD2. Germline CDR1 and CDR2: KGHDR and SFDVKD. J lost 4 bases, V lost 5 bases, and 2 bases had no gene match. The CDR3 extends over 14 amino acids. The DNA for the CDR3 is TGTGCCACCAGTGGTAGCGGGAGTTACAATGAGCAGTTCTTC. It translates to CATSGSGSYNEQFF.

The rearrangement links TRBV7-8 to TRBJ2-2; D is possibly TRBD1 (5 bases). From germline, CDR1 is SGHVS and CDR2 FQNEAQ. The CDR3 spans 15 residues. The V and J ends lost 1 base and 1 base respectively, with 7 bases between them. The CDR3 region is CASSLVRGNTGELFF. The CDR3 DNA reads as TGTGCCAGCAGCTTAGTTAGGGGGAACACCGGGGAGCTGTTTTTT.

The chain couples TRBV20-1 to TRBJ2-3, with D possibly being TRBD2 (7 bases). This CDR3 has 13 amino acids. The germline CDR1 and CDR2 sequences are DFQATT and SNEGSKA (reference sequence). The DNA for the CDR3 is TGCAGCGGGGGCGGGGGACCCGGGGATACGCAGTATTTT. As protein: CSGGGGPGDTQYF.

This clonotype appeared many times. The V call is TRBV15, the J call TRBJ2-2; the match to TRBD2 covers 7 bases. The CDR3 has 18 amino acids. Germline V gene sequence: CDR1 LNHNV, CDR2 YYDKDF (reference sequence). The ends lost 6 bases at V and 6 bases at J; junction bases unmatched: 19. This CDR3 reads CATRKLGAGLNFPGELFF. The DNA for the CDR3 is TGTGCCACCAGGAAGCTTGGAGCGGGATTGAACTTCCCCGGGGAGCTGTTTTTT. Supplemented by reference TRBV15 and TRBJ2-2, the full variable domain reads DAMVIQNPRYQVTQFGKPVTLSCSQTLNHNVMYWYQQKSSQAPKLLFHYYDKDFNNEADTPDNFQSRRPNTSFCFLDIRSPGLGDTAMYLCATRKLGAGLNFPGELFFGEGSRLTVL.